The subject of this entry is one TCR beta chain. Its target is not known. The source of the sample is a study of cytomegalovirus exposure and HLA in healthy donors. Overall study results and limits: An analysis that came later showed most CMV-associated TCR beta chains appearing HLA-restricted. No immune exposure information besides CMV serostatus was available. According to the study, 160 or so TCR beta chains were cytomegalovirus-associated. Follow-up analysis seemed to connect common viral pathogens with several of the most significant clusters identified.

The primer mix had 60 Vbeta and 13 Jbeta primers. The assay was immunoSEQ multiplex PCR, and TCRdb's table has in-frame clones only and misses some. The sample holds under 150,000 clones, under 90% seen once. The sequencing input was PBMCs. The receptor was derived from a woman aged 18-29 years in good health and CMV-seronegative.

The CDR3 region has the DNA TGTGCCAGCAGCTCGGGACACCTCGGGTCTGGCTACACCTTC. It is translated as CASSSGHLGSGYTF. The rearrangement uses TRBV11-3 and TRBJ1-2; TRBD1 is a possible D gene (6 bases). There are 14 residues in the CDR3. Germline-derived CDR1 and CDR2 are SGHNT and YENEEA. Trimming left V 4 bases short and J 7 bases short, with 16 bases between.